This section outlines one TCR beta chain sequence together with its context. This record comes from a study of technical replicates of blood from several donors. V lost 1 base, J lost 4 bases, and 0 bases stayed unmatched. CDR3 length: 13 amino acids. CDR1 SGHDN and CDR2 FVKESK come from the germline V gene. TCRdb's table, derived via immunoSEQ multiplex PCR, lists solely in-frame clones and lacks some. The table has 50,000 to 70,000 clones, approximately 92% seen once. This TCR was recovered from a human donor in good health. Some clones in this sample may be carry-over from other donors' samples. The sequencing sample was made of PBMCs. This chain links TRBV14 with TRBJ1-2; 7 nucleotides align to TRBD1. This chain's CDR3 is CASSQGDSYGYTF. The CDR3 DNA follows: TGTGCCAGCAGCCAAGGGGACAGCTATGGCTACACCTTC.